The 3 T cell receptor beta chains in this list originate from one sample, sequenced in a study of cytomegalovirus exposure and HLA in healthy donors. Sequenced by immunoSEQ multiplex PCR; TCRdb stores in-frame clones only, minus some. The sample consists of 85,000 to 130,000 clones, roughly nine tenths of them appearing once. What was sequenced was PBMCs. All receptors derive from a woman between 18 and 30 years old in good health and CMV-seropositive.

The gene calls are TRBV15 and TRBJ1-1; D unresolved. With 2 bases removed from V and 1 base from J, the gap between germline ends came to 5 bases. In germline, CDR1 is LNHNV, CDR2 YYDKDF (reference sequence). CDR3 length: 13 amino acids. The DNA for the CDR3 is TGTGCCACCAGCAGATCCGGGAACACTGAAGCTTTCTTT. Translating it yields CATSRSGNTEAFF.

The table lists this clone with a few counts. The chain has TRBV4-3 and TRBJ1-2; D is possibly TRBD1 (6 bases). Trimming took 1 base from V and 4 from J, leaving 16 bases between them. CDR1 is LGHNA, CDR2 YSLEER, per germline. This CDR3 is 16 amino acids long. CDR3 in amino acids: CASSQGGGRVTYGYTF. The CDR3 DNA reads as TGCGCCAGCAGCCAAGGTGGGGGCAGGGTAACCTATGGCTACACCTTC.

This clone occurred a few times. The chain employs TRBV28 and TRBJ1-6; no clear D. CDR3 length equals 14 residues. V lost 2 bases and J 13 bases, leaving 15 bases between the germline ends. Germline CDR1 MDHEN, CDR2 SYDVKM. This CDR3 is CASSLERVWAPLHF. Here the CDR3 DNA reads TGTGCCAGCAGTTTAGAGAGGGTGTGGGCTCCCCTCCACTTT. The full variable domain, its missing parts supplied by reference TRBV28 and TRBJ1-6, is DVKVTQSSRYLVKRTGEKVFLECVQDMDHENMFWYRQDPGLGLRLIYFSYDVKMKEKGDIPEGYSVSREKKERFSLILESASTNQTSMYLCASSLERVWAPLHFGNGTRLTVT.